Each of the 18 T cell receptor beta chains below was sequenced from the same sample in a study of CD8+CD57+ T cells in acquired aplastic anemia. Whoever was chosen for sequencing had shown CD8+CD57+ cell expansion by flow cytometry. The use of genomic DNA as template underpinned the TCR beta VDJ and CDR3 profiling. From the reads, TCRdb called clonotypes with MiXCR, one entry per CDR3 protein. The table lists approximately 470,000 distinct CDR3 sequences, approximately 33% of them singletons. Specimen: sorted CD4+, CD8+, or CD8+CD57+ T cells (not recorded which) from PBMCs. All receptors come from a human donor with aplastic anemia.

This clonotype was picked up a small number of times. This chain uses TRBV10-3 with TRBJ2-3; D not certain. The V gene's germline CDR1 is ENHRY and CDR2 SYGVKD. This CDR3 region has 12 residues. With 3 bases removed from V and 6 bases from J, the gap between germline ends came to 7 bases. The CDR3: CAISDVEDTQYF. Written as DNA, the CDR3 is TGTGCCATCAGTGATGTAGAGGATACGCAGTATTTT.

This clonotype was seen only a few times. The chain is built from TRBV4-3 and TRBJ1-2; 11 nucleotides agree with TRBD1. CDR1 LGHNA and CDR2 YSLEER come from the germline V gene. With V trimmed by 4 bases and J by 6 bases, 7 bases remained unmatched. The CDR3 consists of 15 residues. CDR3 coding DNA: TGCGCCAGCAGCCCGGTGGGACAGGGGGAAAATGGCTACACCTTC. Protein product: CASSPVGQGENGYTF.

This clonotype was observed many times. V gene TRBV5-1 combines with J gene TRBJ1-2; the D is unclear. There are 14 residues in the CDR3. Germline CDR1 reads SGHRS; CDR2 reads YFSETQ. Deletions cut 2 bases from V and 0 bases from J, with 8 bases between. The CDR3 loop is CASSFSGSNYGYTF. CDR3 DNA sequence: TGCGCCAGCAGCTTCAGCGGATCTAACTATGGCTACACCTTC. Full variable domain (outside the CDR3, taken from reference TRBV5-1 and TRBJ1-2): KAGVTQTPRYLIKTRGQQVTLSCSPISGHRSVSWYQQTPGQGLQFLFEYFSETQRNKGNFPGRFSGRQFSNSRSEMNVSTLELGDSALYLCASSFSGSNYGYTFGSGTRLTVV.

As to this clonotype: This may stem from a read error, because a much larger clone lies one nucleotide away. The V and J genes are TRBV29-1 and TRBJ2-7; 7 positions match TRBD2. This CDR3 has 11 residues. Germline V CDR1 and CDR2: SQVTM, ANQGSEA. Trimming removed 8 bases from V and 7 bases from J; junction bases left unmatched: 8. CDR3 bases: TGCAGCTGGCGGGGGTCTAATGAGCAGTACTTC. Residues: CSWRGSNEQYF.

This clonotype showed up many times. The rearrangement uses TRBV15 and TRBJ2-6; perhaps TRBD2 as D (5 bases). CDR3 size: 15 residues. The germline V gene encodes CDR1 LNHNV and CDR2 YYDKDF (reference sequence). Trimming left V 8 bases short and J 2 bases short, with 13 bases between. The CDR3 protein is CATAQRRTGANVLTF. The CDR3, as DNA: TGTGCCACCGCCCAGAGGAGGACTGGGGCCAACGTCCTGACTTTC.

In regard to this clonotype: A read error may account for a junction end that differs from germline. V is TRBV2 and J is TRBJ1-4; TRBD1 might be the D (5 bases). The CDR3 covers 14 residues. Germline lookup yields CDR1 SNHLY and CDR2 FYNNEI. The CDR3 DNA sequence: TGTGCCAGCAGTCCAACTGGGGCTAATGAAAAACTGTTCTTT. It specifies CASSPTGANEKLFF. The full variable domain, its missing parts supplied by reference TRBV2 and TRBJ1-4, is EPEVTQTPSHQVTQMGQEVILRCVPISNHLYFYWYRQILGQKVEFLVSFYNNEISEKSEIFDDQFSVERPDGSNFTLKIRSTKLEDSAMYFCASSPTGANEKLFFGSGTQLSVL.

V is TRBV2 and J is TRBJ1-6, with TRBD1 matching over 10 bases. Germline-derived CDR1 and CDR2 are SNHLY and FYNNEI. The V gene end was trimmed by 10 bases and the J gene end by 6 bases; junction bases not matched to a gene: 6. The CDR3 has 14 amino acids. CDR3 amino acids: CAKGTGAGNSPLHF. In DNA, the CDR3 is TGTGCCAAAGGGACAGGGGCGGGTAATTCACCCCTCCACTTT. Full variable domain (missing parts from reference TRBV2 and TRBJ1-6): EPEVTQTPSHQVTQMGQEVILRCVPISNHLYFYWYRQILGQKVEFLVSFYNNEISEKSEIFDDQFSVERPDGSNFTLKIRSTKLEDSAMYFCAKGTGAGNSPLHFGNGTRLTVT.

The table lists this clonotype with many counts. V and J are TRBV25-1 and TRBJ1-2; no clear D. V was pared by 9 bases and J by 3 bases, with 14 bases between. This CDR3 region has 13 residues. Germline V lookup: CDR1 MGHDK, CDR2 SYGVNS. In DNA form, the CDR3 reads TGTGCCAGTACCGGGCCAAGCTACTATGGCTACACCTTC. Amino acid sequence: CASTGPSYYGYTF.

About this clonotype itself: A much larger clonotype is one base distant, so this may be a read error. CDR3 nucleotide sequence: TGTGCCAGCAGCCGTGACATACGGAACTATGGCTACACCTTC. It encodes CASSRDIRNYGYTF. This chain connects TRBV14 to TRBJ1-2; D gene unclear. The V gene's germline CDR1 is SGHDN and CDR2 FVKESK. This CDR3 contains 14 residues. Trimming shortened V by 4 bases and J by 2 bases, and 11 bases separated the two germline ends.

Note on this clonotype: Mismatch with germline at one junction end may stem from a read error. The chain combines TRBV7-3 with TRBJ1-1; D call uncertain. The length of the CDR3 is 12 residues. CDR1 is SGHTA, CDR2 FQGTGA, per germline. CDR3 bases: TGTGCCAGCAGCTTCGGTAAGACTGGAGCTTTCTTT. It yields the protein CASSFGKTGAFF.

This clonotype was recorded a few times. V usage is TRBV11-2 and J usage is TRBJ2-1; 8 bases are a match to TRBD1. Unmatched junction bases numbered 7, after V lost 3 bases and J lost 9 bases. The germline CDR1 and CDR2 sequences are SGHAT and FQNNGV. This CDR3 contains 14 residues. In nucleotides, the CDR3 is TGTGCCAGCAGCTTCAGGGGGCATGGATTTGAGCAGTTCTTC. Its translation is CASSFRGHGFEQFF.

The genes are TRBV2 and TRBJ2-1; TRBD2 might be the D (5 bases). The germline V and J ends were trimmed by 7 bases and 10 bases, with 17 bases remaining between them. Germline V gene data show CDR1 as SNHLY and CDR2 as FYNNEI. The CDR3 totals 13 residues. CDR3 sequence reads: CASNLRPRGEQFF. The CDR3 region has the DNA TGTGCCAGCAATTTACGACCGAGAGGGGAGCAGTTCTTC.

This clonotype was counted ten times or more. CDR3 region: CATSRDHGAEEHF. The CDR3 nucleotides are TGTGCCACCAGCAGAGATCATGGAGCAGAAGAGCATTTT. This sequence joins TRBV15 and TRBJ1-5; D remains unclear. Trimming removed 0 bases from V and 14 bases from J, with 14 bases in between. Germline CDR1 is LNHNV and CDR2 is YYDKDF (reference sequence). This CDR3 has 13 residues.

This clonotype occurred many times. Here the CDR3 DNA reads TGCGCCAGCAGGGATACGGACAGCTCCTATAATTCACCCCTCCACTTT. Protein product: CASRDTDSSYNSPLHF. The V gene is TRBV10-2, the J gene TRBJ1-6; perhaps TRBD1 as D (6 bases). The CDR3 totals 16 residues. V lost 6 bases to trimming and J lost 0 bases, with 12 bases between them. Looked up from germline, CDR1 is WSHSY and CDR2 is SAAADI.

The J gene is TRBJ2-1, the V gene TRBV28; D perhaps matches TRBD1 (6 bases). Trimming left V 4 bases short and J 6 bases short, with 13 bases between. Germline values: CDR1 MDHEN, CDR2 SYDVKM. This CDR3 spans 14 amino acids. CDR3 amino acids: CASSYNGQFNEQFF. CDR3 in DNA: TGTGCCAGCAGTTACAACGGACAGTTCAATGAGCAGTTCTTC.

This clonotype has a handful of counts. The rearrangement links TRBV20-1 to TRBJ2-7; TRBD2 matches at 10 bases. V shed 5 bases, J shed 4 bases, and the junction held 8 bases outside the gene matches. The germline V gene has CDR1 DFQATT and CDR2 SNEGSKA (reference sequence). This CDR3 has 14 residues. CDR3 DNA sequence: TGCAGTGCTCAGAGGGCTAGCGGGAGTTACGAGCAGTACTTC. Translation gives CSAQRASGSYEQYF.

The chain's CDR3 is CASSQVAGTSYGYTF. CDR3 coding DNA: TGTGCCAGCAGCCAAGTCGCAGGGACTTCCTATGGCTACACCTTC. The chain employs TRBV4-2 and TRBJ1-2; D possibly corresponds to TRBD1 (5 bases). Per the germline V gene, CDR1 is LGHNA and CDR2 is YNFKEQ. Trimming removed 1 base from V and 4 bases from J, with 13 bases in between. CDR3 length equals 15 residues.

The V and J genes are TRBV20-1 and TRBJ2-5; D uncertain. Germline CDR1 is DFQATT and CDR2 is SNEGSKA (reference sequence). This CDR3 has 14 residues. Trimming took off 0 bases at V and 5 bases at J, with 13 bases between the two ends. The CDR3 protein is CSARDLTSSETQYF. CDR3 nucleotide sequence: TGCAGTGCTAGAGATCTAACAAGTTCCGAGACCCAGTACTTC.